This T cell receptor (beta chain) was profiled in a study of T cells and Merkel cell carcinoma outcomes. Study-wide points: In Merkel cell carcinoma, repertoire and T-cell density reportedly predicted outcomes.

This table comes from immunoSEQ multiplex PCR, and its TCRdb copy is limited to in-frame clones, with some not included. The sample carries approximately 6,100 clones, about 72% recorded once. On this clone: The target antigen is unknown.

The V end lost 6 bases, the J end lost 2 bases, and 10 bases lay between the germline ends. This CDR3 is 13 amino acids long. Germline CDR1 and CDR2: SEHNR and FQNEAQ (reference sequence). The sequenced sample was tumor tissue from Merkel cell carcinoma. V gene TRBV7-9 combines with J gene TRBJ1-1; tentatively, D is TRBD1 (5 bases). This clonotype was sampled from a human donor with Merkel cell carcinoma. CDR3 loop: CASRLTDNTEAFF. The DNA of the CDR3 is TGTGCCAGCAGGTTGACAGATAACACTGAAGCTTTCTTT.